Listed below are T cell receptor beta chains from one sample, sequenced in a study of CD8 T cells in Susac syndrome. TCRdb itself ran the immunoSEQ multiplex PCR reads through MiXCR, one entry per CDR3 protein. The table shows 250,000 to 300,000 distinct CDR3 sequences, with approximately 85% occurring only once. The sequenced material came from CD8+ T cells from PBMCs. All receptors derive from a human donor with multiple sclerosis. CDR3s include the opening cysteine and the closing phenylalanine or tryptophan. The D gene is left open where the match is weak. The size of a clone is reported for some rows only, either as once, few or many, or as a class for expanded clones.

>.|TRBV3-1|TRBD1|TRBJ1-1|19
TGTGCCAGCAGCCAAGAGGGAGCCGCAGACAGGGGGTCGTACACTGAAGCTTTCTTT
CASSQEGAADRGSYTEAFF
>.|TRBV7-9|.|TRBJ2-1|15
TGTGCCAGCAGCTTTGACTCGTATCGGGTAGATGAGCAGTTCTTC
CASSFDSYRVDEQFF
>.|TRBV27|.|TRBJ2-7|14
TGTGCCAGCAGCCCCATTGGAGGGGGCTACGAGCAGTACTTC
CASSPIGGGYEQYF
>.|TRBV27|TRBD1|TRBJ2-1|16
TGTGCCAGCAGTTTCGGAACAGGGGGAATGTACAATGAGCAGTTCTTC
CASSFGTGGMYNEQFF
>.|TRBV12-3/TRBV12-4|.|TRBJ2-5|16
TGTGCCAGCAGTTCACCGACAGGTCGAACGGGGGAGACCCAGTACTTC
CASSSPTGRTGETQYF
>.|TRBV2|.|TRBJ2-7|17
TGTGCCAGCGAAGGACCGGGGGCGGGAGTAGGGACCTACGAGCAGTACTTC
CASEGPGAGVGTYEQYF
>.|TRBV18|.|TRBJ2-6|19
TGTGCCAGCTCACCATCCAGGTTCCCCACCTTCTCTGGGGCCAACGTCCTGACTTTC
CASSPSRFPTFSGANVLTF
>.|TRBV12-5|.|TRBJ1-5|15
TGTGCTAGTGGACCCGGGACAAGTAGCAATCAGCCCCAGCATTTT
CASGPGTSSNQPQHF
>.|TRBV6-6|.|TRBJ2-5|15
TGTGCCAGCAGTTGCGACGGCGCACCTCAAGAGACCCAGTACTTC
CASSCDGAPQETQYF
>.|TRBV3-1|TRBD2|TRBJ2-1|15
TGTGCCAGCAGCGTGGGACTAGCGGATTACAATGAGCAGTTCTTC
CASSVGLADYNEQFF
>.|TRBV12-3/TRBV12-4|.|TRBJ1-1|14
TGTGCCAGCAGTCCCACAGACCCGAACACTGAAGCTTTCTTT
CASSPTDPNTEAFF
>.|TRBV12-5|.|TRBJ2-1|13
TGTGCTAGTGCTCTGACAGCCTACAATGAGCAGTTCTTC
CASALTAYNEQFF
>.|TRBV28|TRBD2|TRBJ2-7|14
TGTGCCAGCAGGGGACTAGCGGCGGTCTACGAGCAGTACTTC
CASRGLAAVYEQYF
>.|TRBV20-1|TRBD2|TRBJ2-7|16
TGCAGTGCTCTACCCTCATCGACTAGCGGGGGGTACGAGCAGTACTTC
CSALPSSTSGGYEQYF
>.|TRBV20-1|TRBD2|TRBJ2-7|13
TGCAGTGCGTTAGCGGGCCTGACCTACGAGCAGTACTTC
CSALAGLTYEQYF
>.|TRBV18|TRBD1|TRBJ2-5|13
TGTGCCAGCTCACCAACAGGGGGCAAGACCCAGTACTTC
CASSPTGGKTQYF
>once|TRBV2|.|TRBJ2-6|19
TGTGCCAGCAGTGTAAGACCGGGACCGCACCCCCCTGGGGCCAACGTCCTGACTTTC
CASSVRPGPHPPGANVLTF
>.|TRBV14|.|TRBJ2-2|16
TGTGCCAGCAGCCAAGAACAGGTTTTTAACACCGGGGAGCTGTTTTTT
CASSQEQVFNTGELFF
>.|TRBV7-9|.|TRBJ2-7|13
TGTGCCAGCAGCTTACCCCTCCTAAACGAGCAGTACTTC
CASSLPLLNEQYF
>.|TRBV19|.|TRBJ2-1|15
TGTGCCAGTAGTATATACCCCGGACCCACCAATGAGCAGTTCTTC
CASSIYPGPTNEQFF
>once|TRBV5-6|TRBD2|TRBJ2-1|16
TGTGCCAGCAGCTCCCTCGGCGCGGGAGGGGCCAATGAGCAGTTCTTC
CASSSLGAGGANEQFF
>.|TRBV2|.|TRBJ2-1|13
TGTGCCAGCAGTAATTCCGGGTGGGATGAGCAGTTCTTC
CASSNSGWDEQFF
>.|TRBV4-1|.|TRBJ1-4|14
TGCGCCAGCAGCCGTCACCCCACAAGGGAAAAACTGTTTTTT
CASSRHPTREKLFF
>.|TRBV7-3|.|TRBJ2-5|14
TGTGCCAGCAGCCCGTCCCCCTATCAAGAGACCCAGTACTTC
CASSPSPYQETQYF
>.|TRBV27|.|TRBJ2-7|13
TGTGCCAGCAGTCTGGGGGACTTCTACGAGCAGTACTTC
CASSLGDFYEQYF
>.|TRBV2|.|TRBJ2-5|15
TGTGCCAGCAGCCCGATTGGGGGGACGGAAGAGACCCAGTACTTC
CASSPIGGTEETQYF
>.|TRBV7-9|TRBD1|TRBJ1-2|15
TGTGCCAGCAGCCTAGGGACAGGCCCATCCTATGGCTACACCTTC
CASSLGTGPSYGYTF
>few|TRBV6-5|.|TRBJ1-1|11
TGTGCCAGCAGGAAAGAGATTGAAGCTTTCTTT
CASRKEIEAFF
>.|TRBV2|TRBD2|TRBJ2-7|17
TGTGCCAGCAGTCCCACTAGCGCCCCAAGCCTCCCCTACGAGCAGTACTTC
CASSPTSAPSLPYEQYF
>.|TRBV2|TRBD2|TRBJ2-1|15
TGTGCCAGCTATCCGGGACTAGGGGTGCGGGCTGAGCAGTTCTTC
CASYPGLGVRAEQFF
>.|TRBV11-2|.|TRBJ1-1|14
TGTGCCAGCAGCTTCCCAGGACAGTTCACTGAAGCTTTCTTT
CASSFPGQFTEAFF
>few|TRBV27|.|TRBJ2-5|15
TGTGCCAGCAGTTTAGTCGGGCAGCGGGTGGGGACCCAGTACTTC
CASSLVGQRVGTQYF
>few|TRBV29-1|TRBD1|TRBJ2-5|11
TGCAGCGTTAACCCAGGGGGATGGGAGTACTTC
CSVNPGGWEYF
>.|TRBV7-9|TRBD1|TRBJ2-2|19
TGTGCCAGCAGCCCAGCCGGGCGACAGGGGAGATCGAACACCGGGGAGCTGTTTTTT
CASSPAGRQGRSNTGELFF
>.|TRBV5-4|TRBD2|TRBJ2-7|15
TGTGCCAGCAGCTTCGTTAGCGGGTCCCCCTACGAGCAGTACTTC
CASSFVSGSPYEQYF
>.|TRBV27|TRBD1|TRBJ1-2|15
TGTGCCAGCAGTTTATATCGGACAGGGGACTATGGCTACACCTTC
CASSLYRTGDYGYTF
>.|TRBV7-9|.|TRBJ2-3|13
TGTGCCAGCGGGCAAGAGGGCACAGATACGCAGTATTTT
CASGQEGTDTQYF
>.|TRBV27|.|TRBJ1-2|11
TGTGCCAGCAGTCCACGGGGTAGAGGGACCTTC
CASSPRGRGTF
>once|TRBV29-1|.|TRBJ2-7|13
TGCAGCGTTGAAACGGGACCGAATTACGAGCAGTACTTC
CSVETGPNYEQYF
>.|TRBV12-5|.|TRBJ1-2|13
TGTGCTAGTGGTTTGGGGGGGATTTATGGCTACACCTTC
CASGLGGIYGYTF